What follows are 7 T cell receptor beta chains derived from one specimen sequenced in a study of T cell responses to AZD1222 COVID-19 vaccine. Produced via immunoSEQ multiplex PCR; TCRdb's table is partial and in-frame only. Of roughly 150,000 clones in the sample, around nine tenths were seen once. The sample in question was peripheral blood, obtained on day 0 of AZD1222 vaccination. The receptors derive from an adult in good health.

This chain's CDR3 is CASSRDGQGDSPLHF. DNA for the CDR3: TGTGCCAGCAGCCGCGACGGACAGGGTGATTCACCCCTCCACTTT. J is TRBJ1-6 and V is TRBV3-1 (or the pseudogene TRBV3-2); 8 bases fit TRBD1. V trimming: 4 bases; J trimming: 8 bases; junction bases outside the gene matches: 7. The germline CDR1 and CDR2 sequences are LGHDT and YNNKEL (reference sequence). The CDR3 length is 15 residues.

This chain's CDR3 is CASSPSGGYNEQFF. The CDR3 DNA sequence: TGTGCCAGCAGCCCAAGCGGGGGATACAATGAGCAGTTCTTC. The V and J genes are TRBV7-2 and TRBJ2-1, with 8 bases identical to TRBD2. Looked up from germline, CDR1 is SGHTA and CDR2 is FQGNSA. Trimming at V came to 5 bases and at J to 4 bases, leaving 4 bases not matched to a gene. The CDR3 runs to 14 residues.

The J gene is TRBJ1-1, the V gene TRBV19, with TRBD1 as a possible D gene (6 bases). The length of the CDR3 is 13 residues. Germline V gene data show CDR1 as LNHDA and CDR2 as SQIVND (reference sequence). The V end lost 5 bases, the J end lost 8 bases, and 15 bases lay between the germline ends. The CDR3, as DNA: TGTGCCAGTAGTGCACAACATGGGGGCGAAGCTTTCTTT. Translating gives CASSAQHGGEAFF. The variable domain in full, with the rest retrieved from reference TRBV19 and TRBJ1-1, is DGGITQSPKYLFRKEGQNVTLSCEQNLNHDAMYWYRQDPGQGLRLIYYSQIVNDFQKGDIAEGYSVSREKKESFPLTVTSAQKNPTAFYLCASSAQHGGEAFFGQGTRLTVV.

V usage is TRBV5-1 and J usage is TRBJ2-2; tentatively, D is TRBD2 (5 bases). The CDR3 is made up of 14 amino acids. The germline V gene has CDR1 SGHRS and CDR2 YFSETQ. Trimming removed 2 bases at V and 5 bases at J, with 10 bases between. CDR3 nucleotide sequence: TGCGCCAGCAGCTTACTAGGCGGGACCGGGGAGCTGTTTTTT. It encodes CASSLLGGTGELFF.

The gene calls are TRBV7-8 and TRBJ2-1, with a tentative D call TRBD2 (7 bases). The CDR3 loop spans 18 amino acids. The V and J ends lost 4 bases and 9 bases respectively, with 28 bases between them. The germline CDR1 and CDR2 sequences are SGHVS and FQNEAQ. The CDR3 loop reads CASSSPLTARGRSGEQFF. The CDR3 bases are TGTGCCAGCAGCTCCCCCTTAACTGCGCGGGGGCGGTCAGGTGAGCAGTTCTTC.

The chain employs TRBV29-1 and TRBJ2-1; D is unresolved. CDR3 length equals 11 residues. V was cut by 2 bases and J by 15 bases, with 14 bases left in between. The germline V gene has CDR1 SQVTM and CDR2 ANQGSEA. The CDR3 DNA is TGCAGCGTTGAAATCACCCTTACCAGGTTCTTC. Translation: CSVEITLTRFF.

The chain joins TRBV6-1 to TRBJ2-7, with no clear D. The ends were cut back, 3 bases at V and 1 base at J, with 7 bases in the middle. CDR3 length: 13 amino acids. CDR1 is MNHNS and CDR2 is SASEGT in the germline V gene. The CDR3 spells CASSDDSSYEQYF. The CDR3 DNA sequence: TGTGCCAGCAGTGATGACTCTTCCTACGAGCAGTACTTC.